Below, 21 T cell receptor beta chains from the same sample are listed, as sequenced in a study of blood T cells in healthy people across ages. Primers used in a second PCR of about 7 to 12 cycles were a sample-barcoded 5' primer and a J-beta primer mix. MiXCR, run by TCRdb on the 5' RACE reads, gives a single entry per CDR3 protein. The sample records about 1,000,000 distinct CDR3 sequences, under 55% being singletons. Sequencing used blood. These receptors came from a woman aged 55-69 years in good health.

The genes are TRBV20-1 and TRBJ2-7, with D perhaps matching TRBD1 or TRBD2 (6 bases each). With 3 bases removed from V and 3 bases from J, the gap between germline ends came to 21 bases. Germline CDR1 and CDR2: DFQATT and SNEGSKA (reference sequence). This CDR3 comprises 16 residues. CDR3 coding DNA: TGCAGTGCTAGGGGGGCCTGGGAGGTCAGAAACTACGAGCAGTACTTC. This encodes CSARGAWEVRNYEQYF.

This rearrangement joins TRBV11-2 to TRBJ2-1; 10 bases are shared with TRBD2. This CDR3 is built from 16 residues. The V and J ends lost 1 base and 6 bases, in that order; junction bases with no gene match: 6. CDR1 and CDR2 (germline): SGHAT, FQNNGV. The CDR3 sequence: CASSLGPAGGSNEQFF. DNA for the CDR3: TGTGCCAGCAGCTTAGGCCCAGCGGGAGGGTCCAATGAGCAGTTCTTC.

The CDR3 DNA follows: TGTGCCAGCAGCGTAGGCGGGAGGGCCTACAATGAGCAGTTCTTC. Encoded protein: CASSVGGRAYNEQFF. This rearrangement joins TRBV9 to TRBJ2-1; TRBD2 agrees at 9 bases. Germline CDR1 reads SGDLS; CDR2 reads YYNGEE. J lost 2 bases, V lost 0 bases, and 0 bases had no gene match. The CDR3 runs 15 residues.

The rearrangement links TRBV5-1 to TRBJ2-1, with TRBD2 matching over 11 bases. CDR1 and CDR2 from the germline V gene are SGHRS and YFSETQ. The CDR3 covers 16 residues. V was clipped by 4 bases and J by 5 bases; unmatched bases: 8. The chain's CDR3 is CASSDPSGRLHNEQFF. The CDR3 DNA is TGCGCCAGCAGCGACCCTAGCGGGAGGTTGCACAATGAGCAGTTCTTC. Complete variable domain (other parts from reference TRBV5-1 and TRBJ2-1): KAGVTQTPRYLIKTRGQQVTLSCSPISGHRSVSWYQQTPGQGLQFLFEYFSETQRNKGNFPGRFSGRQFSNSRSEMNVSTLELGDSALYLCASSDPSGRLHNEQFFGPGTRLTVL.

This clonotype came up a few times. The chain combines TRBV6-5 with TRBJ1-2, with D perhaps matching TRBD1 (6 bases). V shed 5 bases and J shed 8 bases, with 12 bases lying between them. Germline assignment: CDR1 MNHEY and CDR2 SVGAGI. The CDR3 runs 12 residues. DNA for the CDR3: TGTGCCAGCAGTGGGGGCGCGGGAGGCTACACCTTC. Its protein product is CASSGGAGGYTF.

This clonotype was detected only a few times. The chain joins TRBV9 to TRBJ2-5; 7 bases fit TRBD2. With the DNA end fitting TRBJ2-7 better, the J assignment may be wrong. This CDR3 comprises 14 residues. Germline CDR1 SGDLS, CDR2 YYNGEE. CDR3 nucleotides: TGTGCCAGCAGCGCCGGACTAGTTCCGGGCGAGCAGTACTTC. Translation: CASSAGLVPGEQYF.

J is TRBJ2-4 and V is TRBV28, with D perhaps assigned TRBD1 or TRBD2 (6 bases each). The J call may be incorrect, as the DNA end agrees better with TRBJ2-7. Germline-derived CDR1 and CDR2 are MDHEN and SYDVKM. The CDR3 is 15 residues long. CDR3 sequence: CASSPGNREVGEQYF. The CDR3 DNA sequence: TGTGCCAGCAGCCCTGGGAACAGGGAGGTAGGCGAGCAGTACTTC.

The chain employs TRBV9 and TRBJ2-3, with TRBD2 matching 8 bases. V dropped 4 bases and J dropped 7; count of bases not matched to a gene: 8. Germline V gives CDR1 SGDLS, CDR2 YYNGEE. This CDR3 region has 14 residues. The CDR3 sequence is CASSTPGLGHTQYF. CDR3 sequence (DNA): TGTGCCAGCAGCACTCCGGGACTAGGGCATACGCAGTATTTT. The variable domain in full, completed from reference TRBV9 and TRBJ2-3, reads DSGVTQTPKHLITATGQRVTLRCSPRSGDLSVYWYQQSLDQGLQFLIQYYNGEERAKGNILERFSAQQFPDLHSELNLSSLELGDSALYFCASSTPGLGHTQYFGPGTRLTVL.

The chain carries TRBV20-1 and TRBJ2-5; TRBD1 agrees at 9 bases. Germline trimming cut 1 base from V and 2 bases from J; bases unmatched to any gene: 8. CDR1 is DFQATT and CDR2 is SNEGSKA in the germline V gene (reference sequence). This CDR3 comprises 16 residues. CDR3 nucleotides: TGCAGTGCTAGAGGTGCAAACAGGGGGCCACAAGAGACCCAGTACTTC. This gives the protein CSARGANRGPQETQYF.

The gene calls are TRBV10-3 and TRBJ2-1; D is undetermined. This CDR3 contains 13 residues. The V gene lost 6 bases and the J gene lost 4 bases, with 10 bases spanning the gap. Germline-derived CDR1 and CDR2 are ENHRY and SYGVKD. The CDR3 nucleotides read TGTGCCATCAGCATGGAACATTACAATGAGCAGTTCTTC. This translates into CAISMEHYNEQFF.

The chain uses TRBV28 and TRBJ2-1; 8 bases align to TRBD2. The DNA matches TRBJ2-7 better at its end, which makes the J call doubtful. This CDR3 is 18 amino acids long. In germline, CDR1 is MDHEN, CDR2 SYDVKM. CDR3 DNA sequence: TGTGCCAGCAGCCCTCCCGGGCGGGAGGACAGCTCCTACAATGAGCAGTACTTC. It yields the protein CASSPPGREDSSYNEQYF.

This clonotype was detected a few times. The CDR3 sequence: CSVPRGGGTDTQYF. In DNA, the CDR3 is TGCAGCGTTCCAAGGGGGGGCGGAACAGATACGCAGTATTTT. V is TRBV29-1 and J is TRBJ2-3; D might be TRBD2 (7 bases). The germline V and J ends were trimmed by 5 bases and 3 bases, with 15 bases remaining between them. The CDR3 is made up of 14 amino acids. Germline loops: CDR1 SQVTM, CDR2 ANQGSEA.

Concerning this clonotype: The junction and the germline gene differ at one end; a read error may be behind it. V usage is TRBV6-1 and J usage is TRBJ2-3; 10 bases align to TRBD1. Germline values: CDR1 MNHNS, CDR2 SASEGT. The CDR3 length is 14 residues. CDR3 protein: CACRQGASTDTQYF. The CDR3 DNA reads as TGTGCCTGCAGACAGGGGGCTAGCACAGATACGCAGTATTTT.

The rearrangement uses TRBV2 and TRBJ2-4; unclear D gene. Germline loops: CDR1 SNHLY, CDR2 FYNNEI. Deletions cut 2 bases from V and 2 bases from J, with 10 bases between. There are 15 residues in the CDR3. This CDR3 reads CASSENLVPKNIQYF. The CDR3 DNA reads TGTGCCAGCAGTGAAAACTTAGTCCCCAAAAACATTCAGTACTTC.

The chain combines TRBV21-1 with TRBJ2-7; whether TRBD1, the table's D call, matches the DNA was not checked. TRBV21-1 has pseudogene status. The CDR3 length is 14 residues. CDR3 amino acids: CASGRGHKVDEQYF. CDR3 in DNA: TGTGCCAGCGGACGGGGGCACAAGGTAGACGAGCAGTACTTC.

This clonotype was picked up a small number of times. This may stem from a read error, because a much larger clone lies one nucleotide away. This rearrangement joins TRBV5-1 to TRBJ2-1, with 9 bases matching TRBD2. The V gene's germline CDR1 is SGHRS and CDR2 YFSETQ. Germline trimming cut 0 bases from V and 0 bases from J; bases unmatched to any gene: 10. The CDR3 has 19 residues. CDR3 in amino acids: CASSLGEAGGRPSYNEQFF. For the CDR3, the DNA is TGCGCCAGCAGCTTGGGTGAAGCGGGAGGAAGACCCTCCTACAATGAGCAGTTCTTC.

This clonotype was recorded once. The chain employs TRBV6-1 and TRBJ2-2; D not resolved. Germline V lookup: CDR1 MNHNS, CDR2 SASEGT. CDR3 length equals 16 residues. V was cut by 3 bases and J by 0 bases, with 11 bases left in between. The CDR3 bases are TGTGCCAGCAGTGACTGGCGGAGATCGAACACCGGGGAGCTGTTTTTT. Protein sequence: CASSDWRRSNTGELFF.

The chain links TRBV11-2 to TRBJ2-1; no reliable D call. The CDR3 runs 16 residues. From germline, CDR1 is SGHAT and CDR2 FQNNGV. Trimming took off 5 bases at V and 2 bases at J, with 16 bases between the two ends. The CDR3 protein is CASSLRPAGPYNEQFF. The CDR3 region has the DNA TGTGCCAGCAGCCTACGACCCGCCGGACCCTACAATGAGCAGTTCTTC. Filled out from reference TRBV11-2 and TRBJ2-1, the complete variable domain reads EAGVAQSPRYKIIEKRQSVAFWCNPISGHATLYWYQQILGQGPKLLIQFQNNGVVDDSQLPKDRFSAERLKGVDSTLKIQPAKLEDSAVYLCASSLRPAGPYNEQFFGPGTRLTVL.

V and J are TRBV20-1 and TRBJ1-5, with TRBD1 as a possible D gene (5 bases). The V gene lost 1 base and the J gene lost 3 bases, with 7 bases spanning the gap. From germline, CDR1 is DFQATT and CDR2 SNEGSKA (reference sequence). This CDR3 spans 13 amino acids. The CDR3 DNA follows: TGCAGTGCTAGAGGCAGGGACAATCAGCCCCAGCATTTT. Its translation: CSARGRDNQPQHF.

V usage is TRBV13 and J usage is TRBJ2-1; TRBD1 matches at 9 bases. After removal of 5 bases from V and 8 bases from J, the junction contained 7 bases not matched to a gene. The CDR3 extends over 14 amino acids. CDR1 is PRHDT, CDR2 FYEKMQ, per germline (reference sequence). This CDR3 is CASSPRDRDYEQFF. The DNA of the CDR3 is TGTGCCAGCAGCCCCCGGGACAGGGATTATGAGCAGTTCTTC. The variable domain in full, completed from reference TRBV13 and TRBJ2-1, reads AAGVIQSPRHLIKEKRETATLKCYPIPRHDTVYWYQQGPGQDPQFLISFYEKMQSDKGSIPDRFSAQQFSDYHSELNMSSLELGDSALYFCASSPRDRDYEQFFGPGTRLTVL.

This clonotype was recorded many times. The chain has TRBV12-3 or TRBV12-4 and TRBJ2-7, with 9 bases matching TRBD1. V lost 7 bases and J lost 3; bases outside the gene matches: 7. The CDR3 is 14 residues long. The CDR3, as DNA: TGTGCCAGCAAACGATCGGGACAGGGCTACGAGCAGTACTTC. It is translated as CASKRSGQGYEQYF.